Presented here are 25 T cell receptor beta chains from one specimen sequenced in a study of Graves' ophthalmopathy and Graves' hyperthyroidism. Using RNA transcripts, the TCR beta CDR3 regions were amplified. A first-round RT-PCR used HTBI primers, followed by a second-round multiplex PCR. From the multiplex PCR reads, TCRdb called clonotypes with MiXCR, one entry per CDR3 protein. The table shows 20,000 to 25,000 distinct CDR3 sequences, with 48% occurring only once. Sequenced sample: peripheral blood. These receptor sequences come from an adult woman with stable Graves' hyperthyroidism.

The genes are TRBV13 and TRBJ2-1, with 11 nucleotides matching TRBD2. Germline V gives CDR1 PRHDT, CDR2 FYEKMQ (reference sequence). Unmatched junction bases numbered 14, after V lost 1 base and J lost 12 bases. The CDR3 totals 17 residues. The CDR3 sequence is CASSLAPGLAVTDTQFF. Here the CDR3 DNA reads TGTGCCAGCAGCTTAGCGCCGGGACTAGCGGTCACAGATACGCAGTTCTTC.

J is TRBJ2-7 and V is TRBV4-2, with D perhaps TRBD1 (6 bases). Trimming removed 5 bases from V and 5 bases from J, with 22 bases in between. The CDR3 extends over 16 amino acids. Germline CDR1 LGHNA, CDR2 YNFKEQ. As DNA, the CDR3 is TGTGCCAGCAGCGAGAGCTTGAGCCAGGGGTTCGACGAGCAGTACTTC. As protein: CASSESLSQGFDEQYF.

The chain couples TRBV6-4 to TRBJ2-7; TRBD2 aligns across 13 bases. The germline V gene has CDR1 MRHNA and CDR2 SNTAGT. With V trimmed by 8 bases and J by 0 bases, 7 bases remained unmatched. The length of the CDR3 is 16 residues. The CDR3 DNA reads TGTGCCAGCCCCGGGACTAGCGGGGCCAGCTCCTACGAGCAGTACTTC. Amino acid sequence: CASPGTSGASSYEQYF.

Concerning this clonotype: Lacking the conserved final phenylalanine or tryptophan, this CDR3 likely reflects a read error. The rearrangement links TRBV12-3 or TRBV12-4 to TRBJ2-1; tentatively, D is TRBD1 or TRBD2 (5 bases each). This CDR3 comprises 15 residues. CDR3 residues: CASTSSEGFANKQFL. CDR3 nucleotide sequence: TGTGCCAGCACTTCATCTGAGGGGTTTGCCAATAAGCAGTTCTTA.

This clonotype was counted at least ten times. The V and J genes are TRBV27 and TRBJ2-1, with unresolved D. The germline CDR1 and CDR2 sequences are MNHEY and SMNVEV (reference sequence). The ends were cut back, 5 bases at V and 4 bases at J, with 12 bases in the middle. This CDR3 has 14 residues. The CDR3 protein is CASSNTGPYNEQFF. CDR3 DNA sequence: TGTGCCAGCAGTAACACCGGGCCGTACAATGAGCAGTTCTTC.

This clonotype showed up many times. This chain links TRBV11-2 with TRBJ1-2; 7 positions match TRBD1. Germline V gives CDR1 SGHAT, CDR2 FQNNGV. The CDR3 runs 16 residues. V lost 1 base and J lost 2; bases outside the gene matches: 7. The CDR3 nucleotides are TGTGCCAGCAGCTTAGGCTCGGGCAGGGGGAACTATGGCTACACCTTC. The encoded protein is CASSLGSGRGNYGYTF.

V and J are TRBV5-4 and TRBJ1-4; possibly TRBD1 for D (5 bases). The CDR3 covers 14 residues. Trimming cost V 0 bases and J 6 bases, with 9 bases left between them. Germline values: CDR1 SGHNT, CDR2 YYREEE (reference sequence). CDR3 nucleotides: TGTGCCAGCAGCTTGGGCAGGGTAGATGAAAAACTGTTTTTT. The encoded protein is CASSLGRVDEKLFF.

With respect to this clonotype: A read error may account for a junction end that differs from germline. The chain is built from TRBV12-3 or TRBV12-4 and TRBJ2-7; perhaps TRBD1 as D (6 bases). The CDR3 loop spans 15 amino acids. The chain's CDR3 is CASSTGPGHTGELYF. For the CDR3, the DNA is TGTGCCAGCAGCACAGGCCCGGGACACACCGGGGAGCTGTACTTC.

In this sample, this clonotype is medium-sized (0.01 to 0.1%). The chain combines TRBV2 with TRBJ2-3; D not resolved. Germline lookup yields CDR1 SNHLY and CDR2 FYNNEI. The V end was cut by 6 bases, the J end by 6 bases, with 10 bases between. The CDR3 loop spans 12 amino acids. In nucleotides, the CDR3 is TGTGCCAGCAGCGCCTCCAGGGATACGCAGTATTTT. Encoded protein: CASSASRDTQYF.

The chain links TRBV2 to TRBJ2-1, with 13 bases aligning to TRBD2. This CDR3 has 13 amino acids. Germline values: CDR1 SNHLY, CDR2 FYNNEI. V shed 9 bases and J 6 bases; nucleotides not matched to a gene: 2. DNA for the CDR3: TGTGCCAGAAGACTAGCGGGAGGCAATGAGCAGTTCTTC. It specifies CARRLAGGNEQFF.

CDR3 sequence reads: CASGLGALQPQHF. The DNA for the CDR3 is TGTGCTAGTGGTTTGGGGGCGCTTCAGCCCCAGCATTTT. J is TRBJ1-5 and V is TRBV12-5; D not resolved. This CDR3 is built from 13 residues. Between the trimmed V and J ends, which lost 1 base and 6 bases, there was a span of 7 bases. Germline loops: CDR1 LGHNT, CDR2 FRNRAP. The entire variable domain, with the rest obtained from reference TRBV12-5 and TRBJ1-5, is as follows: DARVTQTPRHKVTEMGQEVTMRCQPILGHNTVFWYRQTMMQGLELLAYFRNRAPLDDSGMPKDRFSAEMPDATLATLKIQPSEPRDSAVYFCASGLGALQPQHFGDGTRLSIL.

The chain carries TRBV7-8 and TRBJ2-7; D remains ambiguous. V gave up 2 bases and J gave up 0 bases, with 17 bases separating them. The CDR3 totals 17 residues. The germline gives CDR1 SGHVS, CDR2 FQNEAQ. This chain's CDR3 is CASSLRSVSKSSYEQYF. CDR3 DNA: TGTGCCAGCAGCTTAAGGTCCGTTAGCAAAAGCTCCTACGAGCAGTACTTC.

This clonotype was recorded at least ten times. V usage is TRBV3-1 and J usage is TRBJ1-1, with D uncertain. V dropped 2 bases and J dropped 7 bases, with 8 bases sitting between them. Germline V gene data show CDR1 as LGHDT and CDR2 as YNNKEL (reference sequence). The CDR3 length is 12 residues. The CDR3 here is CASSQSGNEAFF. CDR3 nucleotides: TGTGCCAGCAGCCAATCCGGCAATGAAGCTTTCTTT.

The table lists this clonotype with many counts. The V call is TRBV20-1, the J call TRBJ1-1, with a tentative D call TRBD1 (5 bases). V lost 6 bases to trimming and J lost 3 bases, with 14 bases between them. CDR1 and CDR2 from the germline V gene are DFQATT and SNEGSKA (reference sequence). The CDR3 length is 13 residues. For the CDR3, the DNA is TGCAGTGCCATCAGGGTGACGGACACTGAAGCTTTCTTT. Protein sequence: CSAIRVTDTEAFF.

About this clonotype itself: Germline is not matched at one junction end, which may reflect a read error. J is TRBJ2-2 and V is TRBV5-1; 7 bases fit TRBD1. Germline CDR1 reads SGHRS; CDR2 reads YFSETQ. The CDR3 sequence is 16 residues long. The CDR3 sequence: CASSLGQGVNTGELLF. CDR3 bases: TGCGCAAGTAGCTTGGGGCAGGGGGTGAACACCGGGGAGCTGCTTTTT.

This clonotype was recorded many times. Here the CDR3 reads CASSGTGSPSGRPKYNEQFF. For the CDR3, the DNA is TGTGCCAGTAGTGGGACAGGGTCCCCTAGCGGGAGGCCTAAATACAATGAGCAGTTCTTC. This rearrangement joins TRBV19 to TRBJ2-1, with 11 bases aligning to TRBD2. CDR3 length: 20 amino acids. Looked up from germline, CDR1 is LNHDA and CDR2 is SQIVND (reference sequence). V trimming: 5 bases; J trimming: 4 bases; junction bases outside the gene matches: 19.

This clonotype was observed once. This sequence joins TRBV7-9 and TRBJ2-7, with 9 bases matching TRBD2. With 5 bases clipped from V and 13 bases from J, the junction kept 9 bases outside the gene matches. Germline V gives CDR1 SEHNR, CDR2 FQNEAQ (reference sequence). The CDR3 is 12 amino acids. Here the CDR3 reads CASSPPSGTTYF. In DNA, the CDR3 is TGTGCCAGCAGCCCACCTAGCGGGACAACCTACTTC.

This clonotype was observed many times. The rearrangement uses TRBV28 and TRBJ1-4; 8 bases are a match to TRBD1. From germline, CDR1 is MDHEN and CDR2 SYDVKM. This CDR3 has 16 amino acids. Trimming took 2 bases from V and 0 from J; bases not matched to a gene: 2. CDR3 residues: CASSLQGAATNEKLFF. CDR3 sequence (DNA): TGTGCCAGCAGTTTACAGGGGGCCGCAACTAATGAAAAACTGTTTTTT.

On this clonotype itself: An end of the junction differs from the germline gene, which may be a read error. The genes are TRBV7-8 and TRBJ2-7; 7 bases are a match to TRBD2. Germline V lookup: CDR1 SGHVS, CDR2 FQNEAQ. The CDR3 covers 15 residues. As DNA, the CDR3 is TGTGTCAGCAGCCCGTGTCGGGGGAGGGCCTTCGAGCAGTGCTTC. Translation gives CVSSPCRGRAFEQCF.

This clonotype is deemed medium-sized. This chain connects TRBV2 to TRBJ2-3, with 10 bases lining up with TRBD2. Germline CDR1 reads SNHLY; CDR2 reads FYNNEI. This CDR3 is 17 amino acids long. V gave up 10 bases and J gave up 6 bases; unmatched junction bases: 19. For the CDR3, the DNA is TGTGCCACCCACACAGGGGAAGCGGGAGGGCCGGAGGATACGCAGTATTTT. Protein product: CATHTGEAGGPEDTQYF.

The CDR3 DNA reads TGTGCCAGCAGTTTAGCGTTGGAGGGGAATCAGTACTTC. This sequence encodes CASSLALEGNQYF. The genes are TRBV27 and TRBJ2-5; D perhaps matches TRBD2 (6 bases). CDR3 size: 13 residues. From germline, CDR1 is MNHEY and CDR2 SMNVEV (reference sequence). V shed 2 bases and J shed 11 bases, with 15 bases lying between them.

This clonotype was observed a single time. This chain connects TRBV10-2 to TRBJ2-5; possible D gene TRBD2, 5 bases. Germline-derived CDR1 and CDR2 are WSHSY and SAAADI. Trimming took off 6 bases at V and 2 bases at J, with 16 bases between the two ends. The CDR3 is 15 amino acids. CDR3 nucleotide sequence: TGCGCCAGCAGACCAGGACTTACTAAACAAGAGACCCAGTACTTC. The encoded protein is CASRPGLTKQETQYF.

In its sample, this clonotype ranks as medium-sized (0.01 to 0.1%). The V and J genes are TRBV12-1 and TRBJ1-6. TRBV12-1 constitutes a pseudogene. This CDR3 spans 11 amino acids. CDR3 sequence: CASTKESPLHF. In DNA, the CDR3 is TGTGCCAGCACCAAGGAATCACCCCTCCACTTT.

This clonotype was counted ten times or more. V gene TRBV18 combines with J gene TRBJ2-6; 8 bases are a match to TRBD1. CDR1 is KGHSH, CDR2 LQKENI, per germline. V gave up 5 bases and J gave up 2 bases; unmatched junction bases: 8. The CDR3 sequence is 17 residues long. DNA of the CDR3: TGTGCCAGCTCAAGCATGCAGGGGGCAGCTGGGGCCAACGTCCTGACTTTC. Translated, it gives CASSSMQGAAGANVLTF.

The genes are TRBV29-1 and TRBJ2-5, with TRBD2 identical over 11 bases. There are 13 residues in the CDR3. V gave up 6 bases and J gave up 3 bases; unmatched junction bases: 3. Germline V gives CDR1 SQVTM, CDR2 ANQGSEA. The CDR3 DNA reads TGCAGCGTGGAGGGACTAGCGGAAGAGACCCAGTACTTC. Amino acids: CSVEGLAEETQYF.